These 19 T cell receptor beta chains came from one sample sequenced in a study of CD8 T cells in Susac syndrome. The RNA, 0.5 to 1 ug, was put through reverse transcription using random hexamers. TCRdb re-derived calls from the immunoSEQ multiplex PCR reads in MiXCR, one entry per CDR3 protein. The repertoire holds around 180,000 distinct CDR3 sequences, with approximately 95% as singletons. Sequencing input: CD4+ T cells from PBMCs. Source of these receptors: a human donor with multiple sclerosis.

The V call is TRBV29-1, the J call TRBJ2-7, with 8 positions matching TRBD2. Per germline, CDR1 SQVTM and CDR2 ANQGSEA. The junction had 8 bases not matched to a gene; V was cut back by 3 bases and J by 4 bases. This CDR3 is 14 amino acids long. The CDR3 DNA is TGCAGCGTTGAGGGACTAGGCGGGATGTACGAGCAGTACTTC. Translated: CSVEGLGGMYEQYF.

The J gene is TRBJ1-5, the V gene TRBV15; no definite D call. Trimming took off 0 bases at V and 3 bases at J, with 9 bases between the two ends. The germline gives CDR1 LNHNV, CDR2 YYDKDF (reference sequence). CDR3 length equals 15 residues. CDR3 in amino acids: CATSRDGQSNQPQHF. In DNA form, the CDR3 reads TGTGCCACCAGCAGAGATGGCCAGTCCAATCAGCCCCAGCATTTT. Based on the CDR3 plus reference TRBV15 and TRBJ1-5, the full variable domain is DAMVIQNPRYQVTQFGKPVTLSCSQTLNHNVMYWYQQKSSQAPKLLFHYYDKDFNNEADTPDNFQSRRPNTSFCFLDIRSPGLGDTAMYLCATSRDGQSNQPQHFGDGTRLSIL.

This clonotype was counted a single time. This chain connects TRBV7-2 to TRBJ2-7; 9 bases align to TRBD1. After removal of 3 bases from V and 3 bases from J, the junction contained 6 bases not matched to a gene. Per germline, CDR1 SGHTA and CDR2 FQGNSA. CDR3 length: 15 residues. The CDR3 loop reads CASSLDRGGFYEQYF. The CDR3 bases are TGTGCCAGCAGCTTGGACAGGGGCGGATTCTACGAGCAGTACTTC.

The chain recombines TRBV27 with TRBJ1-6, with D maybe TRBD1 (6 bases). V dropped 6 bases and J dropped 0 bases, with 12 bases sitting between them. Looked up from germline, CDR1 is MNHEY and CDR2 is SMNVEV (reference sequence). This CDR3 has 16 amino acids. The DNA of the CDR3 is TGTGCCAGCAGATCAACAGGGAGCTCCTATAATTCACCCCTCCACTTT. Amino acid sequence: CASRSTGSSYNSPLHF.

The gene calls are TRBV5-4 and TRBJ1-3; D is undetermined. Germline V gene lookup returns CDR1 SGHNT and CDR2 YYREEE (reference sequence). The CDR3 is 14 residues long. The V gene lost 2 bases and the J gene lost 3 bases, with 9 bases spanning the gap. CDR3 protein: CASSFGVFGNTIYF. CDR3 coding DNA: TGTGCCAGCAGCTTTGGTGTCTTTGGAAACACCATATATTTT. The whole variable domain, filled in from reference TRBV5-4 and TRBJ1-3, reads ETGVTQSPTHLIKTRGQQVTLRCSSQSGHNTVSWYQQALGQGPQFIFQYYREEENGRGNFPPRFSGLQFPNYSSELNVNALELDDSALYLCASSFGVFGNTIYFGEGSWLTVV.

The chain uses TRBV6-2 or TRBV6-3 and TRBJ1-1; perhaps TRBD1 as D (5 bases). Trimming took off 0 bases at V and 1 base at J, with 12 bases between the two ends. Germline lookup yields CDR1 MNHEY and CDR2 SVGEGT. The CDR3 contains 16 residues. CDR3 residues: CASSYSRAGSNTEAFF. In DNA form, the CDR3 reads TGTGCCAGCAGTTACTCGAGGGCAGGGTCGAACACTGAAGCTTTCTTT.

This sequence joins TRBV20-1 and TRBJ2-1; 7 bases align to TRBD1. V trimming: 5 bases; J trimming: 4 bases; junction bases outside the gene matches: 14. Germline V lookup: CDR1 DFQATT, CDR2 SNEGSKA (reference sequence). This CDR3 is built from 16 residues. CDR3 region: CSAPDRDSRSYNEQFF. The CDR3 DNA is TGCAGTGCTCCTGATCGGGACAGTAGATCTTACAATGAGCAGTTCTTC.

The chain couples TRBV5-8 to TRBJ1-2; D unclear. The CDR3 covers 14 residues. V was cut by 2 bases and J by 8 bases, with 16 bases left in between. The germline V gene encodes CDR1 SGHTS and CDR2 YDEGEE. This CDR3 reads CASSFRPALQGYTF. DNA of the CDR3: TGTGCCAGCAGCTTTCGGCCAGCCCTGCAGGGCTACACCTTC.

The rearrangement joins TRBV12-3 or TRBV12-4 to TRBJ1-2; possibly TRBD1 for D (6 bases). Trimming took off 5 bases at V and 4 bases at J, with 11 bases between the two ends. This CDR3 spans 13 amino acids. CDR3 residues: CASSRRGLYGYTF. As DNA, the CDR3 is TGTGCCAGCAGTCGTCGGGGGCTCTATGGCTACACCTTC.

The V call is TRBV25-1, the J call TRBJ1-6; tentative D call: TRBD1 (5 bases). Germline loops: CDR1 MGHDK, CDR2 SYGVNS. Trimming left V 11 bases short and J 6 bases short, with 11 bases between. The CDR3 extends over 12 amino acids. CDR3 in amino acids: CASGQLNSPLHF. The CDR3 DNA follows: TGTGCCTCAGGACAACTTAATTCACCCCTCCACTTT.

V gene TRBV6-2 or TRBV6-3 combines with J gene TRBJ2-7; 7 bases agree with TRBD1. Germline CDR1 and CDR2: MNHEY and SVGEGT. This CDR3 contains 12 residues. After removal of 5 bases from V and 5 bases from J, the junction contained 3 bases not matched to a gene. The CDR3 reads CASSQTGNEQYF. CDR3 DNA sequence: TGTGCCAGCAGTCAGACAGGGAACGAGCAGTACTTC.

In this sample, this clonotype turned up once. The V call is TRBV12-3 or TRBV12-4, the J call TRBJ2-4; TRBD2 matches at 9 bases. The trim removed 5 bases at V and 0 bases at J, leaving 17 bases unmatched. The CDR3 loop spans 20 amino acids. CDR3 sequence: CASSHAGSGGTGLAKNIQYF. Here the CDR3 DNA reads TGTGCCAGCAGTCATGCTGGGAGCGGGGGGACGGGACTAGCCAAAAACATTCAGTACTTC.

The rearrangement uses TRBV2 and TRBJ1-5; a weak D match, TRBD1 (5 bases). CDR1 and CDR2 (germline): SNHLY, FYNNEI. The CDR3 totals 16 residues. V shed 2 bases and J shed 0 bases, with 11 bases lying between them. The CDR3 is CASSERGFGSNQPQHF. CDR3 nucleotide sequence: TGTGCCAGCAGTGAACGGGGCTTTGGTAGCAATCAGCCCCAGCATTTT. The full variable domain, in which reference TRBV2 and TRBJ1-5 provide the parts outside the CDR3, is EPEVTQTPSHQVTQMGQEVILRCVPISNHLYFYWYRQILGQKVEFLVSFYNNEISEKSEIFDDQFSVERPDGSNFTLKIRSTKLEDSAMYFCASSERGFGSNQPQHFGDGTRLSIL.

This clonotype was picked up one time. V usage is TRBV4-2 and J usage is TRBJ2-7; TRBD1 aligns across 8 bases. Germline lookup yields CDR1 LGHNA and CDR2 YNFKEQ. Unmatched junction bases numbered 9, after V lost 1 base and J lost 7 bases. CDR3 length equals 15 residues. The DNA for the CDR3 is TGTGCCAGCAGCCAAGGAGGACAGGGACGGGAGGAGCAGTACTTC. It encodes CASSQGGQGREEQYF.

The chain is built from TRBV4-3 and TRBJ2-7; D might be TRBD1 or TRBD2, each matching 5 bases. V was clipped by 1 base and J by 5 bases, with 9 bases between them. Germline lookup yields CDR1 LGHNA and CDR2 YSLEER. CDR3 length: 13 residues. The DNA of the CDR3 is TGCGCCAGCAGCCAAGTTAGGGGAGACGAGCAGTACTTC. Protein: CASSQVRGDEQYF.

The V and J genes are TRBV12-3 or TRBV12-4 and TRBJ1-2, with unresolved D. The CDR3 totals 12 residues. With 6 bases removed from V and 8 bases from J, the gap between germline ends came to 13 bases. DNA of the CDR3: TGTGCCAGCAGCCCCCCGGCTGGCGGCTACACCTTC. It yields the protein CASSPPAGGYTF.

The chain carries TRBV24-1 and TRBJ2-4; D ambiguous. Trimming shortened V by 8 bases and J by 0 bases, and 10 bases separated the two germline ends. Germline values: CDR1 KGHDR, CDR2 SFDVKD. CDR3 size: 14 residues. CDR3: CATKTSEAKNIQYF. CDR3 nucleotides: TGTGCCACCAAGACCTCCGAAGCCAAAAACATTCAGTACTTC.

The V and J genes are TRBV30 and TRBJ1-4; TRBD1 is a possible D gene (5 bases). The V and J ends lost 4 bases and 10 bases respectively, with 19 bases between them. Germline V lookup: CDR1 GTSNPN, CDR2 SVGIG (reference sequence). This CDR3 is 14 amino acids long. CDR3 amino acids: CAWNVGQGRGKLFF. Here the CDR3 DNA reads TGTGCCTGGAATGTGGGGCAGGGAAGAGGAAAACTGTTTTTT. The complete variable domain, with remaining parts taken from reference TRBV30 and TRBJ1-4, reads SQTIHQWPATLVQPVGSPLSLECTVEGTSNPNLYWYRQAAGRGLQLLFYSVGIGQISSEVPQNLSASRPQDRQFILSSKKLLLSDSGFYLCAWNVGQGRGKLFFGSGTQLSVL.

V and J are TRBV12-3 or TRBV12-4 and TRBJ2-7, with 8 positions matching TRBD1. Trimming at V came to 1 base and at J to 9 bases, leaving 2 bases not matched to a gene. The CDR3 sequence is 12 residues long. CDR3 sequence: CASSLGTGRQYF. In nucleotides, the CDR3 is TGTGCCAGCAGTTTAGGGACAGGGCGGCAGTACTTC.